The 8 T cell receptor beta chains reported below all come from one sample, sequenced in a study of blood T cell repertoires in COVID-19. The repertoire was sequenced with immunoSEQ multiplex PCR; TCRdb's copy has only in-frame clones and lacks some. The repertoire holds fewer than 500,000 clones, approximately 90% seen once, with 4% to 5.5% in the top ten. The sequenced sample consisted of peripheral blood. These receptors were taken from a woman aged 30 to 39 with acute or convalescent COVID-19.

This clone appeared a few times. V usage is TRBV7-9 and J usage is TRBJ1-6; D perhaps matches TRBD1 (5 bases). Trimming pared 1 base from V and 11 bases from J, leaving 12 bases between. Germline values: CDR1 SEHNR, CDR2 FQNEAQ (reference sequence). This CDR3 spans 14 amino acids. The CDR3 sequence: CASSLDAGLTPLHF. The CDR3 DNA sequence: TGTGCCAGCAGCTTAGACGCAGGGTTAACACCCCTCCACTTT.

This clone has just a few counts. This chain joins TRBV2 and TRBJ1-5, with 7 bases fitting TRBD1. Germline V gene sequence: CDR1 SNHLY, CDR2 FYNNEI. The CDR3 extends over 13 amino acids. V lost 7 bases and J lost 8; bases outside the gene matches: 8. The CDR3, as DNA: TGTGCCAGCACGGGCACAGGGGCAGAGCCCCAGCATTTT. This codes for CASTGTGAEPQHF. The full variable domain, its missing parts supplied by reference TRBV2 and TRBJ1-5, is EPEVTQTPSHQVTQMGQEVILRCVPISNHLYFYWYRQILGQKVEFLVSFYNNEISEKSEIFDDQFSVERPDGSNFTLKIRSTKLEDSAMYFCASTGTGAEPQHFGDGTRLSIL.

The chain uses TRBV4-1 and TRBJ1-5, with 7 positions matching TRBD1. The V segment lost 4 bases and the J segment 3 bases; nucleotides outside the gene matches: 9. The CDR3 runs 16 residues. Germline CDR1 MGHRA, CDR2 YSYEKL. The CDR3 region is CASSPGTEAFNQPQHF. CDR3 nucleotide sequence: TGCGCCAGCAGCCCGGGGACAGAGGCCTTCAATCAGCCCCAGCATTTT.

The chain couples TRBV7-9 to TRBJ2-1, with TRBD2 matching over 15 bases. CDR1 and CDR2 from the germline V gene are SEHNR and FQNEAQ (reference sequence). Losses at the gene ends were 5 bases for V and 10 bases for J; bases not matched to a gene: 18. The CDR3 consists of 19 residues. In DNA, the CDR3 is TGTGCCAGCAGCACCGCAGGGACTTACGGACTAGCGGGGGGGCGGGAGCAGTTCTTC. It codes for CASSTAGTYGLAGGREQFF.

The chain is built from TRBV12-3 or TRBV12-4 and TRBJ2-1; D is unclear. The CDR3 extends over 12 amino acids. V was clipped by 3 bases and J by 7 bases, with 7 bases between them. The chain's CDR3 is CASSLGQNEQFF. In nucleotides, the CDR3 is TGTGCCAGCAGTTTGGGCCAGAATGAGCAGTTCTTC.

This clone was counted once. The chain recombines TRBV2 with TRBJ1-3; D is perhaps TRBD1 (5 bases). The CDR3 has 15 amino acids. Trimming stripped 6 bases from V and 0 bases from J, with 12 bases between. CDR1 is SNHLY and CDR2 is FYNNEI in the germline V gene. CDR3 region: CASRRGIDSGNTIYF. The DNA for the CDR3 is TGTGCCAGCAGAAGGGGCATCGACTCTGGAAACACCATATATTTT.

The chain combines TRBV18 with TRBJ2-5; TRBD1 matches at 8 bases. The CDR3 sequence is 15 residues long. CDR1 and CDR2 from the germline V gene are KGHSH and LQKENI. V gave up 1 base and J gave up 5 bases; unmatched junction bases: 6. CDR3 coding DNA: TGTGCCAGCTCACCACTGGGCAGGGGGCCGGAGACCCAGTACTTC. Its translation is CASSPLGRGPETQYF.

V gene TRBV19 combines with J gene TRBJ2-4; perhaps TRBD1 as D (5 bases). V lost 8 bases, J lost 9 bases, and 14 bases lay in between. The CDR3 sequence is 12 residues long. Germline CDR1 and CDR2: LNHDA and SQIVND (reference sequence). The CDR3 DNA is TGTGCCAGTGGAGCCAGGGATTTCATTCAGTACTTC. It specifies CASGARDFIQYF.